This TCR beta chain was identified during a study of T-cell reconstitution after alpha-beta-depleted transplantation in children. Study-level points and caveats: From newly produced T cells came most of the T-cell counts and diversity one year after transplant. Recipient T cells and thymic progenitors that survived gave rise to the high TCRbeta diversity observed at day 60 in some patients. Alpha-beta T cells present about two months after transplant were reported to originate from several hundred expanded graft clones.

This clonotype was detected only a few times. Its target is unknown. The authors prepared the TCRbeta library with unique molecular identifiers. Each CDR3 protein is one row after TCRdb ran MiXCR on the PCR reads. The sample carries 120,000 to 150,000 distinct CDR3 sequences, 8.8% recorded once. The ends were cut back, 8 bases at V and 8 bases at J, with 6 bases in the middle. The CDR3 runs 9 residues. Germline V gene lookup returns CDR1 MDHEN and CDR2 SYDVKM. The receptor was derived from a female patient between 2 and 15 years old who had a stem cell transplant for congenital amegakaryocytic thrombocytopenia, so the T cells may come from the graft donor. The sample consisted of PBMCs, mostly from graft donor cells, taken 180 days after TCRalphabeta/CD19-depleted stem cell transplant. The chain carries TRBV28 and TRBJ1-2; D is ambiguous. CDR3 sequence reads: CASGRGYTF. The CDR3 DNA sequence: TGTGCCAGCGGTAGGGGCTACACCTTC.